The T cell receptor beta chain under discussion was sequenced for a study of patients and donors after allogeneic stem cell transplantation. A single record per CDR3 protein comes from TCRdb applying MiXCR to the RT-PCR reads. In the table there are roughly 880,000 distinct CDR3 sequences, more than 15% of which are singletons. The TCR originated in a human donor who was either an allogeneic HSCT recipient or a stem cell or donor lymphocyte infusion donor (not recorded which). It is not recorded whose cells these are; they may come from a transplant donor. Sequencing used blood, either unsorted or a sorted T cell fraction (not recorded which).

The CDR3 loop reads CASSEFTGGNGYTF. The CDR3 region has the DNA TGTGCCAGCAGTGAATTTACAGGGGGCAATGGCTACACCTTC. This rearrangement joins TRBV25-1 to TRBJ1-2, with 9 bases aligning to TRBD1. This CDR3 is built from 14 residues. CDR1 is MGHDK and CDR2 is SYGVNS in the germline V gene. V lost 1 base and J lost 6; bases outside the gene matches: 3.